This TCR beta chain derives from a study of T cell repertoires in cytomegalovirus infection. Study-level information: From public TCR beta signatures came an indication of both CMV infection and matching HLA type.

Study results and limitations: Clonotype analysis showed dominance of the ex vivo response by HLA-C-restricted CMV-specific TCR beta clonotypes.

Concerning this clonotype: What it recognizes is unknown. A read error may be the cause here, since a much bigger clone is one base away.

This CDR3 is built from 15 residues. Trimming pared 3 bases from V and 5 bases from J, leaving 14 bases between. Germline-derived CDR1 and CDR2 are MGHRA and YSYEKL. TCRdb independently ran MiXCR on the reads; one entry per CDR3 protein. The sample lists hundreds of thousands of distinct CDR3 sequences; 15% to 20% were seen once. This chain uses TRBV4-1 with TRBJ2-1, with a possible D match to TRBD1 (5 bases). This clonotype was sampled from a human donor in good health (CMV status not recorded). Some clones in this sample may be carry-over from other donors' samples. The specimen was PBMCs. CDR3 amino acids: CASSHSQGANNEQFF. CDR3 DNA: TGCGCCAGCAGCCACTCCCAGGGCGCCAACAATGAGCAGTTCTTC.